This T cell receptor (beta chain) emerged from a study of T cell repertoires in cytomegalovirus infection. Turning to the study itself: CMV epitopes, recently identified HLA-C-restricted and well-studied HLA-B-restricted, were used. General observations from the study: The response measured ex vivo was dominated by TCR beta clonotypes (HLA-C-restricted and CMV-specific). Carriers of CMV plus the relevant HLA were identified by cumulative public TCR beta family frequency.

Via MiXCR, TCRdb re-called the reads, giving one row per CDR3 protein. The table shows roughly 700,000 distinct CDR3 sequences, with around 32% occurring only once. In this sample, this clonotype turned up many times. The antigen is not known. Trimming left V 8 bases short and J 5 bases short, with 18 bases between. Germline CDR1 and CDR2: SGHTA and FQGNSA. The CDR3 is 14 residues long. This sequence was found in a human donor in good health (CMV status not recorded). Some clones in this sample may be carry-over from other donors' samples. The rearrangement uses TRBV7-2 and TRBJ2-5; tentatively, D is TRBD1 or TRBD2 (5 bases each). This sample comprised cultured PBMCs, obtained from culture after CMV antigen stimulation. The CDR3 is CASGTRTLVETQYF. Written as DNA, the CDR3 is TGTGCCAGCGGGACCCGGACCCTCGTGGAGACCCAGTACTTC.